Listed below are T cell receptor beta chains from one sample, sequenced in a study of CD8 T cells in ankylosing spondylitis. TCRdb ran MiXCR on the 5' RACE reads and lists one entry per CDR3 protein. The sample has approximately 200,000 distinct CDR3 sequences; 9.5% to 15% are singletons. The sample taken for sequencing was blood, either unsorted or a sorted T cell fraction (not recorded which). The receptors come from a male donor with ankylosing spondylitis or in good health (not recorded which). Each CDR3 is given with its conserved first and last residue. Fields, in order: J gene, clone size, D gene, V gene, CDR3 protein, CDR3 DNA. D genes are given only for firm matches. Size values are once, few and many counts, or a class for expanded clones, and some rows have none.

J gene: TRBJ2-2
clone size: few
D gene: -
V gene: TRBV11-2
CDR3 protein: CASSPDEVDGELFF
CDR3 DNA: TGTGCCAGCAGCCCCGACGAGGTCGACGGGGAGCTGTTTTTT

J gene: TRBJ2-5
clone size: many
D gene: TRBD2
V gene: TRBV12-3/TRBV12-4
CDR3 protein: CASGLAGVYETQYF
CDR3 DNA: TGTGCCAGTGGACTAGCGGGAGTTTATGAGACCCAGTACTTC

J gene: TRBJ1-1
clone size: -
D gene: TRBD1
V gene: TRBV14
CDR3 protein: CASSHRQGAGTEAFF
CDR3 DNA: TGTGCCAGCAGCCATAGACAGGGGGCAGGGACTGAAGCTTTCTTT

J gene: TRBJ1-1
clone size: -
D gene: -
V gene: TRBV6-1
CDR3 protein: CASSEVEINTEAFF
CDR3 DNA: TGTGCCAGCAGTGAAGTGGAGATTAACACTGAAGCTTTCTTT

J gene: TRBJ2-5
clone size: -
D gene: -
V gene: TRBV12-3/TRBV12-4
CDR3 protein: CASSLDYSLGAQYF
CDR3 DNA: TGTGCCAGCAGTTTAGATTATAGCCTGGGGGCCCAGTACTTC

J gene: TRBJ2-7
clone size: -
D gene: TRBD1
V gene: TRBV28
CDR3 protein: CASSPQGAGNEQYF
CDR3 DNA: TGTGCCAGCAGTCCACAGGGGGCTGGGAACGAGCAGTACTTC

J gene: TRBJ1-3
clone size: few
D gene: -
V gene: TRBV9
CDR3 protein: CASSAGDSGNTIYF
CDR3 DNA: TGTGCCAGCAGCGCTGGGGACTCTGGAAACACCATATATTTT

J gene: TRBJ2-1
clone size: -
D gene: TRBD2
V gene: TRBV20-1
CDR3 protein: CSARPQTSGRWNEQFF
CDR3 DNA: TGCAGTGCTAGACCGCAGACTAGCGGGAGATGGAATGAGCAGTTCTTC

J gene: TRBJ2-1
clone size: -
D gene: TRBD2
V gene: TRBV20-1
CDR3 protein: CSARRTSGRGNEQFF
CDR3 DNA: TGCAGTGCTAGAAGGACTAGCGGGAGGGGGAATGAGCAGTTCTTC

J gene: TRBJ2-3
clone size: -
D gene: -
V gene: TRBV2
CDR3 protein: CASTALVGGDTQYF
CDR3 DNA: TGTGCCAGCACTGCACTAGTAGGTGGAGATACGCAGTATTTT

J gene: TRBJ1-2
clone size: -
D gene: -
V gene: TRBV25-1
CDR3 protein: CASSPGQGSYGYTF
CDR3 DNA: TGTGCCAGCAGTCCTGGACAAGGGAGCTATGGCTACACCTTC

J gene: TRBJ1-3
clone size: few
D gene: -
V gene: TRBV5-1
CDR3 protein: CASSLQGSGNTIYF
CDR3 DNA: TGCGCCAGCAGCTTGCAGGGCTCTGGAAACACCATATATTTT

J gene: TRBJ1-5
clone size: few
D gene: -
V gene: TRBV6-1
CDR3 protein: CASGEGSNQPQHF
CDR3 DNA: TGTGCCAGCGGAGAGGGTAGCAATCAGCCCCAGCATTTT

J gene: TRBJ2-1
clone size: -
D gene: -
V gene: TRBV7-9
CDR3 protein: CASSSPGADNEQFF
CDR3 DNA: TGTGCCAGCAGCTCTCCCGGGGCCGACAATGAGCAGTTCTTC

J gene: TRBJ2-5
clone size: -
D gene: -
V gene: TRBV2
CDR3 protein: CASSVGDLTGTQYF
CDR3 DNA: TGTGCCAGCAGTGTCGGGGACTTAACGGGGACCCAGTACTTC

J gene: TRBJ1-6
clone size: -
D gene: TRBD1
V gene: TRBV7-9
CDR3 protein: CASSSTGEWNSPLHF
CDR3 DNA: TGTGCCAGCAGTTCGACAGGGGAATGGAATTCACCCCTCCACTTT

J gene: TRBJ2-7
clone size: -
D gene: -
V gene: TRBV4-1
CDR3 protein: CASSQEAQIYEQYF
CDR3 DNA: TGCGCCAGCAGCCAAGAGGCTCAGATCTACGAGCAGTACTTC

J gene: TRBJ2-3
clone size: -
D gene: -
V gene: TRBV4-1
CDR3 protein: CASSQVGFPGDTQYF
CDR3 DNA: TGCGCCAGCAGCCAAGTCGGATTCCCTGGAGATACGCAGTATTTT

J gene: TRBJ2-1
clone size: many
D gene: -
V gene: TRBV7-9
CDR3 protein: CASSLDEQFF
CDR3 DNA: TGTGCCAGCAGCTTAGATGAGCAGTTCTTC

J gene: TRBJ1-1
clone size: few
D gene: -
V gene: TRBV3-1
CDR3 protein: CASSQGPRGTEAFF
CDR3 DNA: TGTGCCAGCAGCCAAGGGCCCCGGGGCACTGAAGCTTTCTTT

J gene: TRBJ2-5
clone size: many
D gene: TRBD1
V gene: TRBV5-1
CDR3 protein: CASSFGQGEETQYF
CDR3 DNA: TGCGCCAGCAGCTTCGGACAGGGGGAAGAGACCCAGTACTTC

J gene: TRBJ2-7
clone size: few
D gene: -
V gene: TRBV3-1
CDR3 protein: CASSQDSYEWQYF
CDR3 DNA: TGTGCCAGCAGCCAAGACAGCTACGAGTGGCAGTACTTC

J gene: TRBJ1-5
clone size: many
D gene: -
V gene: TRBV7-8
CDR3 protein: CASRSSPGGSGNQPQHF
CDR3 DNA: TGTGCCAGCAGATCATCCCCTGGGGGATCTGGCAATCAGCCCCAGCATTTT

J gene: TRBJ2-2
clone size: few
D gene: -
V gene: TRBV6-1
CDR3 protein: CASSQLAKFGELFF
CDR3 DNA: TGTGCCAGCAGTCAACTAGCTAAGTTCGGGGAGCTGTTTTTT

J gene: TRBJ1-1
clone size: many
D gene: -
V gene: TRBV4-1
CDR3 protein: CASSPEGAEAFF
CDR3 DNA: TGCGCCAGCAGCCCCGAGGGCGCTGAAGCTTTCTTT

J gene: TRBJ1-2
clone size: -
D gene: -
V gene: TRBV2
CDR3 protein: CASSEETQGLYGYTF
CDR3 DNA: TGTGCCAGCAGTGAAGAGACGCAGGGGCTCTATGGCTACACCTTC

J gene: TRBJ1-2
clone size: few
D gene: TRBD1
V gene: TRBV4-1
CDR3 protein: CASSPDRGNYGYTF
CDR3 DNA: TGCGCCAGCAGCCCGGACAGGGGGAACTATGGCTACACCTTC

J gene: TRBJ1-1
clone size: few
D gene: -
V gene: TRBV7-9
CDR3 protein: CASSRPERTEAFF
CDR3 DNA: TGTGCCAGCAGCCGCCCTGAGCGAACTGAAGCTTTCTTT

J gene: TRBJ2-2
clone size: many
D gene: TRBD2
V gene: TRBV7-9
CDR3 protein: CASSFVASGITGELFF
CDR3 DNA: TGTGCCAGCAGCTTCGTTGCTAGCGGGATCACCGGGGAGCTGTTTTTT

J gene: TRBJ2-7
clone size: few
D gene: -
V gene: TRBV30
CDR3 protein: CAWKGSSYEQYF
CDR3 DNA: TGTGCCTGGAAGGGGAGCTCCTACGAGCAGTACTTC

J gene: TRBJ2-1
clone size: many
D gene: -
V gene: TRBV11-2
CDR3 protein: CASSTFQDNEQFF
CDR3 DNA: TGTGCCAGCAGCACCTTCCAGGACAATGAGCAGTTCTTC

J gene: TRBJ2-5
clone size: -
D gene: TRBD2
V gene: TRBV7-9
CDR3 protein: CASSSGLARYQETQYF
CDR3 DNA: TGTGCCAGCAGCTCTGGACTAGCGCGGTACCAAGAGACCCAGTACTTC

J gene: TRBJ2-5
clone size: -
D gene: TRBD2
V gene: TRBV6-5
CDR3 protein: CASSYLAGYQETQYF
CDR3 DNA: TGTGCCAGCAGTTACCTAGCGGGGTACCAAGAGACCCAGTACTTC

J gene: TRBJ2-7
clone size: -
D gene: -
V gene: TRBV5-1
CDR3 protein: CASSLMRGSPEQYF
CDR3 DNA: TGCGCCAGCAGCTTGATGAGAGGGTCCCCCGAGCAGTACTTC

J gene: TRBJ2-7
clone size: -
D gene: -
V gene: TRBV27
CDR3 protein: CASSPGELSYEQYF
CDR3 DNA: TGTGCCAGCAGCCCGGGGGAGTTATCCTACGAGCAGTACTTC

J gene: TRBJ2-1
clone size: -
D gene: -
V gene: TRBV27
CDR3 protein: CASSLLARSYNEQFF
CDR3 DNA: TGTGCCAGCAGTTTACTAGCTCGGTCCTACAATGAGCAGTTCTTC

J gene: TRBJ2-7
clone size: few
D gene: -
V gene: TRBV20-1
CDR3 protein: CSASLRSSPPGEQYF
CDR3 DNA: TGCAGTGCTTCATTGCGGTCTTCCCCCCCGGGGGAGCAGTACTTC

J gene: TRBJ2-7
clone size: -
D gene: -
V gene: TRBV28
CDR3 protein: CASSLSAGWWVGQYF
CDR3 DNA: TGTGCCAGCAGTTTAAGCGCAGGGTGGTGGGTTGGGCAGTACTTC

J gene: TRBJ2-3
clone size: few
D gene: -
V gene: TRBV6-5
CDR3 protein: CASSDSRGGSDTQYF
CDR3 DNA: TGTGCCAGCAGTGACTCGCGAGGGGGTTCAGATACGCAGTATTTT

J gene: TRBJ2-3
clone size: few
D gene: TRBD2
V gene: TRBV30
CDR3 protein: CAWGGLADFTDTQYF
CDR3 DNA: TGTGCCTGGGGGGGACTAGCGGATTTCACAGATACGCAGTATTTT

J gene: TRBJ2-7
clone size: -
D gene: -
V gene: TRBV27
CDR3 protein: CASSFNNYEQYF
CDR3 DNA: TGTGCCAGCAGTTTTAATAACTACGAGCAGTACTTC

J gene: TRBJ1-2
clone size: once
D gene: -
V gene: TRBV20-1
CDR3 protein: CSARDSLRTAIYGYTF
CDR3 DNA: TGCAGTGCTAGAGATAGCTTAAGGACGGCCATCTATGGCTACACCTTC

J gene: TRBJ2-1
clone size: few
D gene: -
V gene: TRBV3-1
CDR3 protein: CASSLSRGLYNEQFF
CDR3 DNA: TGTGCCAGCAGCCTGAGTCGGGGTCTCTACAATGAGCAGTTCTTC

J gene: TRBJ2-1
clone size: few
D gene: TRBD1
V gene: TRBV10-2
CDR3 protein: CASRRGTGVYNEQFF
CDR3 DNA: TGCGCCAGCAGACGAGGGACAGGGGTCTACAATGAGCAGTTCTTC

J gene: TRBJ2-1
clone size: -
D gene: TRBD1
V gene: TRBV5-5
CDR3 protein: CASRLRDSGSVSYNEQFF
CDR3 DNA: TGTGCCAGCAGACTCCGGGACAGCGGAAGCGTATCCTACAATGAGCAGTTCTTC

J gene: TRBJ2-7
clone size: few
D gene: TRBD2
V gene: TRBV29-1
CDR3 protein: CSVEVTASGRDYEQYF
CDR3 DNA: TGCAGCGTTGAAGTGACGGCTAGCGGGAGAGACTACGAGCAGTACTTC

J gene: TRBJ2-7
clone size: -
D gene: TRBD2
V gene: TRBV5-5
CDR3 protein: CASSLASGGAVKHEQYF
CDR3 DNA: TGTGCCAGCAGCTTGGCTAGCGGGGGGGCCGTAAAGCACGAGCAGTACTTC

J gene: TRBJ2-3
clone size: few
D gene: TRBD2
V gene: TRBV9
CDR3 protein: CASSVVPSGATDTQYF
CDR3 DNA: TGTGCCAGCAGCGTAGTGCCTAGCGGGGCGACAGATACGCAGTATTTT

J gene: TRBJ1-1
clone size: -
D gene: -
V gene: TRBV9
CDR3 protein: CASSVVTATNTEAFF
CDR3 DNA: TGTGCCAGCAGCGTAGTGACAGCAACGAACACTGAAGCTTTCTTT

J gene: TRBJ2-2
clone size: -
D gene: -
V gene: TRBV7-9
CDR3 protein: CASSLVLGIGELFF
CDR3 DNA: TGTGCCAGCAGCTTAGTTCTGGGAATCGGGGAGCTGTTTTTT

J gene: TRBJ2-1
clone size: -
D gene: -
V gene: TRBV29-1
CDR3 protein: CSVGLKYDEQFF
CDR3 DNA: TGCAGCGTGGGGCTTAAGTACGATGAGCAGTTCTTC

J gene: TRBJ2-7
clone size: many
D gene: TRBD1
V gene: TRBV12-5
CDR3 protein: CASGLVTGGGSEQYF
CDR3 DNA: TGTGCTAGTGGTTTGGTAACAGGGGGCGGTTCCGAGCAGTACTTC

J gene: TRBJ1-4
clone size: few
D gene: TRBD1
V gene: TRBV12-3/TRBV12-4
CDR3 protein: CASSSGTGVATNEKLFF
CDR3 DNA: TGTGCCAGCAGTTCCGGGACAGGGGTCGCAACTAATGAAAAACTGTTTTTT

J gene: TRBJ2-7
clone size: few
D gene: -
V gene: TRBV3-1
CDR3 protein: CASSPGAGSSHYYEQYF
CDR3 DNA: TGTGCCAGCAGCCCCGGAGCTGGGAGTTCCCACTACTACGAGCAGTACTTC